This T cell receptor beta chain came from a study of monozygotic twins with inflammatory bowel disease. Whole-study findings and limits: The inverse Simpson measure of TCRbeta diversity was lower in IBD patients than in healthy co-twins. There were differing immunosuppressive treatments, which may have added variability to patient repertoires.

Blood (approximately 2.7 ml) was collected from every donor individually. On this clonotype: Its target is unknown.

Added by template switching were UMIs that each held a 6-nucleotide sample barcode. TCRdb reanalyzed the 5' RACE reads and collapses them to one entry per CDR3 protein, without DNA. In all, the sample yields approximately 300,000 distinct CDR3 sequences. This CDR3 has 12 amino acids. Germline V gene lookup returns CDR1 SEHNR and CDR2 FQNEAQ (reference sequence). Sequences were obtained from blood. This sequence was found in a human donor with ulcerative colitis or Crohn's disease, or a healthy co-twin of an affected twin (not recorded which). The chain combines TRBV7-9 with TRBJ2-1. CDR3 loop: CASSVTRTEQFF.